The 21 T cell receptor beta chains reported below all come from one sample, sequenced in a study of radiotherapy plus CTLA-4 blockade in lung cancer. Using immunoSEQ multiplex PCR, the repertoire was profiled, and TCRdb retains in-frame clones only, with some absent. The sample yields 25,000 to 35,000 clones, roughly 70% seen once. The source material was peripheral blood, sampled from a patient treated with radiotherapy plus ipilimumab. The receptors were gathered from a human donor with non-small cell lung cancer whose response to radiotherapy plus ipilimumab could not be evaluated.

The gene calls are TRBV30 and TRBJ1-1; 7 bases are shared with TRBD1. CDR1 and CDR2 (germline): GTSNPN, SVGIG (reference sequence). V was clipped by 2 bases and J by 5 bases; unmatched bases: 5. CDR3 size: 13 residues. CDR3 protein: CAWSTQGSTEAFF. Written as DNA, the CDR3 is TGTGCCTGGAGTACACAGGGGTCTACTGAAGCTTTCTTT.

This chain joins TRBV27 and TRBJ2-5; possible D gene TRBD2, 5 bases. The CDR3 extends over 15 amino acids. Between the trimmed V and J ends, which lost 5 bases and 5 bases, there was a span of 18 bases. Germline V gives CDR1 MNHEY, CDR2 SMNVEV (reference sequence). For the CDR3, the DNA is TGTGCCAGCAGTCCCCGACCCAGTCGAGGGGAGACCCAGTACTTC. Translation: CASSPRPSRGETQYF.

This chain links TRBV7-2 with TRBJ2-1, with 13 bases that match TRBD2. This CDR3 is 18 amino acids long. From germline, CDR1 is SGHTA and CDR2 FQGNSA. V was clipped by 1 base and J by 0 bases; unmatched bases: 3. The chain's CDR3 is CASSLERTSGSSYNEQFF. Here the CDR3 DNA reads TGTGCCAGCAGCTTAGAGAGGACTAGCGGGAGCTCCTACAATGAGCAGTTCTTC.

The chain combines TRBV6-5 with TRBJ2-7; unclear D gene. Trimming took off 5 bases at V and 4 bases at J, with 12 bases between the two ends. From germline, CDR1 is MNHEY and CDR2 SVGAGI. This CDR3 has 13 residues. CDR3 in amino acids: CASSEGPEYEQYF. The CDR3 DNA reads TGTGCCAGCAGTGAAGGCCCGGAGTACGAGCAGTACTTC.

V gene TRBV2 combines with J gene TRBJ1-1; D is unresolved. Germline-derived CDR1 and CDR2 are SNHLY and FYNNEI. The CDR3 is 12 amino acids. V lost 11 bases to trimming and J lost 0 bases, with 10 bases between them. CDR3: CALSGLNTEAFF. The CDR3 DNA follows: TGTGCCCTTTCCGGTTTGAACACTGAAGCTTTCTTT.

The CDR3 DNA follows: TGTGCCAGCACCAAACGGACAGGGGTCTATGGCTACACCTTC. This gives the protein CASTKRTGVYGYTF. This rearrangement joins TRBV6-5 to TRBJ1-2, with TRBD1 identical over 9 bases. The V and J ends lost 7 bases and 4 bases, in that order; junction bases with no gene match: 7. Per germline, CDR1 MNHEY and CDR2 SVGAGI. This CDR3 region has 14 residues.

This clone was seen once. The chain is built from TRBV5-1 and TRBJ2-1, with D possibly matching TRBD1 (5 bases). V was pared by 0 bases and J by 6 bases, with 13 bases between. CDR3 size: 15 residues. Germline CDR1 reads SGHRS; CDR2 reads YFSETQ. The CDR3 nucleotides read TGCGCCAGCAGCTTGGGGGGCACCCTAGGCAATGAGCAGTTCTTC. This gives the protein CASSLGGTLGNEQFF. The variable domain in full, completed from reference TRBV5-1 and TRBJ2-1, reads KAGVTQTPRYLIKTRGQQVTLSCSPISGHRSVSWYQQTPGQGLQFLFEYFSETQRNKGNFPGRFSGRQFSNSRSEMNVSTLELGDSALYLCASSLGGTLGNEQFFGPGTRLTVL.

This clone is medium-sized in the sample. The rearrangement links TRBV28 to TRBJ2-7; D perhaps matches TRBD1 (6 bases). V gave up 10 bases and J gave up 4 bases, with 17 bases separating them. CDR1 and CDR2 (germline): MDHEN, SYDVKM. The CDR3 is 13 amino acids. In nucleotides, the CDR3 is TGTGCCACCAAACCCGGACAGTCTTACGAGCAGTACTTC. Protein: CATKPGQSYEQYF.

The chain is built from TRBV19 and TRBJ1-1; 8 bases are shared with TRBD1. The CDR3 is made up of 14 amino acids. The J segment lost 1 base and the V segment lost 7 bases, leaving 5 bases of the junction unmatched. Germline lookup yields CDR1 LNHDA and CDR2 SQIVND (reference sequence). Here the CDR3 reads CASKPGTGNTEAFF. The CDR3 bases are TGTGCCAGTAAACCCGGGACAGGGAACACTGAAGCTTTCTTT.

This sequence joins TRBV28 and TRBJ2-7; TRBD1 matches at 9 bases. Losses at the gene ends were 3 bases for V and 1 base for J; bases not matched to a gene: 7. This CDR3 is 16 amino acids long. Germline V gene data show CDR1 as MDHEN and CDR2 as SYDVKM. The chain's CDR3 is CASSLGDRALSYEQYF. CDR3 bases: TGTGCCAGCAGTTTGGGGGACAGGGCGCTATCCTACGAGCAGTACTTC.

The chain links TRBV28 to TRBJ2-1, with a possible D match to TRBD2 (6 bases). Germline loops: CDR1 MDHEN, CDR2 SYDVKM. The length of the CDR3 is 11 residues. V lost 10 bases and J lost 9, with 13 bases in between. The CDR3 loop is CATRGTFEQFF. The CDR3 bases are TGTGCCACCCGAGGGACTTTTGAGCAGTTCTTC.

CDR3 residues: CASSPGITSTDTQYF. The CDR3 DNA sequence: TGCGCCAGCAGCCCCGGGATAACTAGCACAGATACGCAGTATTTT. The rearrangement links TRBV5-1 to TRBJ2-3, with D maybe TRBD2 (5 bases). V lost 4 bases and J lost 0, with 12 bases in between. Germline loops: CDR1 SGHRS, CDR2 YFSETQ. The CDR3 extends over 15 amino acids.

This clone appeared a few times. This sequence joins TRBV5-1 and TRBJ1-2; tentative D call: TRBD1 (6 bases). Deletions cut 3 bases from V and 2 bases from J, with 17 bases between. Germline V gene data show CDR1 as SGHRS and CDR2 as YFSETQ. This CDR3 has 16 amino acids. The CDR3 protein is CASSSRRQVENYGYTF. CDR3 bases: TGCGCCAGCAGCTCGCGCCGACAGGTTGAAAACTATGGCTACACCTTC. The full variable domain, its missing parts supplied by reference TRBV5-1 and TRBJ1-2, is KAGVTQTPRYLIKTRGQQVTLSCSPISGHRSVSWYQQTPGQGLQFLFEYFSETQRNKGNFPGRFSGRQFSNSRSEMNVSTLELGDSALYLCASSSRRQVENYGYTFGSGTRLTVV.

V and J are TRBV5-4 and TRBJ1-2; 10 bases align to TRBD1. Germline V gives CDR1 SGHNT, CDR2 YYREEE (reference sequence). The CDR3 consists of 13 residues. After removal of 4 bases from V and 5 bases from J, the junction contained 2 bases not matched to a gene. The chain's CDR3 is CASSPDRGYGYTF. The CDR3 DNA is TGTGCCAGCAGCCCGGACAGGGGGTATGGCTACACCTTC.

The chain links TRBV5-1 to TRBJ1-2, with 8 bases identical to TRBD1. This CDR3 region has 14 residues. Germline values: CDR1 SGHRS, CDR2 YFSETQ. V lost 1 base, J lost 7 bases, and 6 bases stayed unmatched. The CDR3 protein is CASSLTQGASGYTF. The DNA of the CDR3 is TGCGCCAGCAGCTTGACGCAGGGGGCCTCTGGCTACACCTTC.

In DNA, the CDR3 is TGTGCCAGCAGCAAAGGAAGGACAGGGAAAGCAGCGGGAGGCTCGCGGTCCTACGAGCAGTACTTC. Its protein product is CASSKGRTGKAAGGSRSYEQYF. The rearrangement links TRBV21-1 to TRBJ2-7; TRBD2 is the table's D call and was not checked against the DNA. TRBV21-1 is recorded as a pseudogene. This CDR3 contains 22 residues.

This rearrangement joins TRBV4-2 to TRBJ2-7; D is perhaps TRBD2 (7 bases). The germline CDR1 and CDR2 sequences are LGHNA and YNFKEQ. This CDR3 region has 16 residues. With 0 bases removed from V and 8 bases from J, the gap between germline ends came to 20 bases. The CDR3 nucleotides read TGTGCCAGCAGCCAAGACGGGGGGCTAGTGAATTCCCAGCAGTACTTC. Its protein is CASSQDGGLVNSQQYF.

V usage is TRBV10-3 and J usage is TRBJ2-1; maybe TRBD2 (5 bases). This CDR3 comprises 14 residues. The ends were cut back, 2 bases at V and 4 bases at J, with 9 bases in the middle. Per germline, CDR1 ENHRY and CDR2 SYGVKD. The CDR3 DNA reads TGTGCCATCAGTGAGAGCGGCTTGTACAATGAGCAGTTCTTC. It is translated as CAISESGLYNEQFF.

The CDR3 sequence is CASSLVRGVNNEQFF. The CDR3 region has the DNA TGTGCCAGCAGCTTAGTTCGTGGAGTCAACAATGAGCAGTTCTTC. The chain carries TRBV7-2 and TRBJ2-1; D is unclear. The CDR3 consists of 15 residues. CDR1 is SGHTA, CDR2 FQGNSA, per germline. V was trimmed by 1 base and J by 5 bases, leaving 12 bases between them.

V is TRBV5-8 and J is TRBJ1-5; D unresolved. Per the germline V gene, CDR1 is SGHTS and CDR2 is YDEGEE. The CDR3 sequence is 13 residues long. The germline V and J ends were trimmed by 0 bases and 11 bases, with 12 bases remaining between them. The CDR3 nucleotides read TGTGCCAGCAGCTTGGGTCTCACCCGGGCCCAGCATTTT. Its protein is CASSLGLTRAQHF.

V usage is TRBV6-1 and J usage is TRBJ2-1, with D possibly TRBD2 on 5 matching bases. The CDR3 is made up of 14 amino acids. With 0 bases removed from V and 10 bases from J, the gap between germline ends came to 13 bases. In germline, CDR1 is MNHNS, CDR2 SASEGT. The CDR3 sequence is CASSEAVRAWEQFF. The CDR3 nucleotides read TGTGCCAGCAGTGAAGCCGTGCGGGCCTGGGAGCAGTTCTTC.